The rows below give T cell receptor beta chains drawn from one sample of a study of cytomegalovirus exposure and HLA in healthy donors. Profiling relied on immunoSEQ multiplex PCR, and the TCRdb table lists in-frame clones only, not all of them. This table has around 140,000 clones, around four fifths appearing once. The source material was PBMCs. The receptor set was obtained from a woman aged 40 to 49 in good health and CMV-seronegative. Each CDR3 is given with its conserved first and last residue. The D gene is left open where the match is weak. Expanded clones get a size class; other rows say once, few or many, or leave the size out.

CDR3 protein | CDR3 DNA | clone size | D gene | J gene | V gene
CASSQEGGLAHF | TGTGCCAGCAGCCAAGAAGGAGGACTAGCTCATTTT | . | TRBD2 | TRBJ2-3 | TRBV4-2
CASSPGQGAPANTGELFF | TGTGCCAGCAGCCCTGGACAGGGGGCGCCCGCGAACACCGGGGAGCTGTTTTTT | . | TRBD1 | TRBJ2-2 | TRBV7-9
CASSTTGWGDTYEQYF | TGCGCCAGCAGCACGACAGGGTGGGGAGACACCTACGAGCAGTACTTC | . | TRBD1 | TRBJ2-7 | TRBV5-1
CATGQGLSGELFF | TGTGCCACAGGACAGGGGTTGTCCGGGGAGCTGTTTTTT | once | TRBD1 | TRBJ2-2 | TRBV19
CASSHARQGRTDTQYF | TGCGCCAGCAGCCACGCCAGACAGGGTCGGACAGATACGCAGTATTTT | once | TRBD1 | TRBJ2-3 | TRBV4-1
CASSPGASGNQPQHF | TGTGCCAGCTCACCGGGGGCATCGGGCAATCAGCCCCAGCATTTT | . | . | TRBJ1-5 | TRBV18
CSVEGENTDTQYF | TGCAGCGTTGAAGGGGAGAACACAGATACGCAGTATTTT | . | . | TRBJ2-3 | TRBV29-1
CASSLGPLGSSPLHF | TGTGCCAGCAGTTTAGGGCCTCTAGGGAGTTCACCCCTCCACTTT | . | . | TRBJ1-6 | TRBV28
CASSQDSSLGGRLEQFF | TGTGCCAGCAGCCAAGATAGTAGTTTGGGCGGGAGACTTGAGCAGTTCTTC | . | TRBD2 | TRBJ2-1 | TRBV4-2
CASREFSGIVETQYF | TGTGCCAGCAGAGAATTTTCAGGGATCGTAGAGACCCAGTACTTC | . | . | TRBJ2-5 | TRBV6-5
CASSNLPGQGFLGQFF | TGTGCCAGCAGTAACTTACCGGGACAGGGTTTTTTAGGGCAGTTCTTC | . | TRBD1 | TRBJ2-1 | TRBV6-5
CASSQGSGRFQETQYF | TGTGCCAGCAGCCAAGGTAGCGGGAGGTTCCAAGAGACCCAGTACTTC | once | TRBD2 | TRBJ2-5 | TRBV4-2
CASNARVLGEAFF | TGTGCCAGTAATGCTCGGGTTTTGGGTGAAGCTTTCTTT | few | . | TRBJ1-1 | TRBV19
CASSLLRGRGTNEKLFF | TGTGCCAGCAGCCTACTCAGGGGGCGCGGGACTAATGAAAAACTGTTTTTT | few | TRBD1 | TRBJ1-4 | TRBV7-2
CASSLSGVEQYF | TGTGCCAGCAGCCTAAGCGGGGTCGAGCAGTACTTC | . | TRBD2 | TRBJ2-7 | TRBV13
CASSLALLAEQYF | TGTGCCAGCAGCTTAGCACTCCTCGCCGAGCAGTACTTC | . | . | TRBJ2-7 | TRBV11-2
CASGKEYEQYF | TGTGCCAGCGGCAAGGAGTACGAGCAGTACTTC | . | . | TRBJ2-7 | TRBV2
CASSPGLGHNEQFF | TGTGCCAGCAGCCCGGGACTAGGGCACAATGAGCAGTTCTTC | . | TRBD2 | TRBJ2-1 | TRBV7-3
CASSSRGLGETQYF | TGTGCCAGCAGCTCTCGAGGACTGGGAGAGACCCAGTACTTC | few | . | TRBJ2-5 | TRBV7-8
CASTSYPDRGGDTEAFF | TGTGCCAGTACCTCATACCCGGACAGGGGGGGGGACACTGAAGCTTTCTTT | . | TRBD1 | TRBJ1-1 | TRBV19
CASSQSTGDSNEKLFF | TGCGCCAGCAGTCAATCTACGGGGGACTCTAATGAAAAACTGTTTTTT | once | . | TRBJ1-4 | TRBV23-1
CASNPTAGGYEQYF | TGTGCCAGCAACCCGACCGCAGGGGGCTACGAGCAGTACTTC | few | TRBD1 | TRBJ2-7 | TRBV6-5
CASRPTTGGYSNQPQHF | TGTGCCAGTAGGCCCACAACAGGGGGATATAGCAATCAGCCCCAGCATTTT | few | TRBD1 | TRBJ1-5 | TRBV19
CASGPKAGGYNEQFF | TGTGCTAGTGGTCCCAAAGCGGGAGGCTACAATGAGCAGTTCTTC | . | TRBD2 | TRBJ2-1 | TRBV12-5
CASRAGGNTEAFF | TGTGCCAGCAGGGCAGGGGGTAACACTGAAGCTTTCTTT | . | TRBD1 | TRBJ1-1 | TRBV2
CASSGTGSPSTDTQYF | TGTGCCAGCAGCGGAACAGGGTCCCCTAGCACAGATACGCAGTATTTT | . | . | TRBJ2-3 | TRBV9
CASSKQGAIETQYF | TGTGCCAGCAGTAAACAGGGGGCAATCGAGACCCAGTACTTC | . | TRBD1 | TRBJ2-5 | TRBV28
CASSENHLYYEQYF | TGTGCCAGCAGTGAGAACCACTTGTACTACGAGCAGTACTTC | . | . | TRBJ2-7 | TRBV6-1
CASSPPRRVRDTEAFF | TGTGCCAGCTCGCCACCACGCAGGGTTCGAGACACTGAAGCTTTCTTT | once | . | TRBJ1-1 | TRBV18
CSSSSNEQFF | TGTTCCAGCAGCTCGAATGAGCAGTTCTTC | . | . | TRBJ2-1 | TRBV7-9
CASSVAGVPYNEQFF | TGTGCCAGCAGCGTAGCGGGAGTCCCCTACAATGAGCAGTTCTTC | . | TRBD2 | TRBJ2-1 | TRBV11-3
CASRPLGPGQGGDEQFF | TGTGCCAGCAGGCCTTTAGGGCCGGGACAGGGCGGGGATGAGCAGTTCTTC | . | TRBD1 | TRBJ2-1 | TRBV27
CASSLGSGLYGYTF | TGTGCCAGCAGCTTGGGGTCCGGACTTTATGGCTACACCTTC | once | . | TRBJ1-2 | TRBV11-2
CASRRITSGEDNEQFF | TGCGCCAGCAGACGAATAACTAGCGGAGAAGACAATGAGCAGTTCTTC | . | TRBD2 | TRBJ2-1 | TRBV4-1
CATSGAAGRGGETQYF | TGTGCCACCAGCGGGGCAGCGGGAAGGGGGGGAGAGACCCAGTACTTC | . | . | TRBJ2-5 | TRBV15
CASRWGTGGNYEQYF | TGCGCCAGCAGGTGGGGGACAGGAGGCAACTACGAGCAGTACTTC | . | TRBD1 | TRBJ2-7 | TRBV5-1
CASSAGRTLDEQFF | TGTGCCAGCAGTGCCGGGCGGACTTTAGATGAGCAGTTCTTC | . | . | TRBJ2-1 | TRBV2
CASSLQGALYEQYF | TGTGCCAGCAGCCTACAGGGGGCCCTCTACGAGCAGTACTTC | . | TRBD1 | TRBJ2-7 | TRBV28
CAIRGGGEETQYF | TGTGCCATCAGGGGGGGAGGGGAAGAGACCCAGTACTTC | few | TRBD2 | TRBJ2-5 | TRBV10-3
CASSQDLAGVQETQYF | TGTGCCAGCAGCCAAGATTTAGCGGGAGTACAAGAGACCCAGTACTTC | . | TRBD2 | TRBJ2-5 | TRBV4-2
CASSTGRGSVRTNIQYF | TGTGCCAGTAGTACCGGGAGGGGGTCTGTAAGGACCAACATTCAGTACTTC | . | TRBD2 | TRBJ2-4 | TRBV19
CASSLGPSALYNEQFF | TGCGCCAGCAGCTTGGGACCCAGCGCCCTATACAATGAGCAGTTCTTC | . | . | TRBJ2-1 | TRBV5-1
CASSLASGIHNEQFF | TGCGCCAGCAGCTTGGCAAGCGGGATTCACAATGAGCAGTTCTTC | . | TRBD2 | TRBJ2-1 | TRBV5-1
CASSYPSEGWVEQFF | TGTGCCAGCAGTTACCCTAGCGAAGGCTGGGTTGAGCAGTTCTTC | . | . | TRBJ2-1 | TRBV6-6
CASSPHIAGQQYF | TGTGCCAGCAGCCCCCATATAGCGGGACAGCAGTACTTC | once | TRBD2 | TRBJ2-7 | TRBV6-5
CASSFDRGDEQFF | TGTGCCAGCAGCTTTGACAGGGGAGATGAGCAGTTCTTC | . | TRBD1 | TRBJ2-1 | TRBV7-2
CASSQHRGTGENGYTF | TGTGCCAGCAGTCAACATCGCGGGACAGGGGAAAATGGCTACACCTTC | . | TRBD1 | TRBJ1-2 | TRBV28
CASSQGITDPYNSPLHF | TGCGCCAGCAGCCAAGGGATCACAGATCCTTATAATTCACCCCTCCACTTT | . | . | TRBJ1-6 | TRBV4-3
CASSLRDSLYNEQFF | TGTGCCAGCAGTTTAAGGGACTCACTTTACAATGAGCAGTTCTTC | once | . | TRBJ2-1 | TRBV27
CASSLRDSYEQYF | TGTGCCAGCAGTCTCCGGGACAGTTACGAGCAGTACTTC | . | TRBD1 | TRBJ2-7 | TRBV27